These 15 T cell receptor beta chains came from one sample sequenced in a study of vaccination and CD4 T cells after COVID-19. The assay that was used to sequence DNA from cultured CD4+ T cells was the Oncomine TCR Beta short-read assay. TCRdb re-analysed the PCR reads in MiXCR, keeping a single row per CDR3 protein. The profile shows around 23,000 distinct CDR3 sequences, 43% of them singletons. Described time point: late sampling 161 to 241 days after vaccination in a few convalescent patients. Treatment indicated: approximately nine-day PBMC culture with coronavirus spike peptide pools or control peptides (ViraFEST assay). These receptors lack a known antigen. Source: CD4+ T cells from blood, cultured in vitro, taken about 7 months after SARS-CoV-2 vaccination. The receptors originated from a human donor who had recovered from COVID-19.

In nucleotides, the CDR3 is TGCAGTGCTAGGGCTAGCGGGAGAAATAGCTACAATGAGCAGTTCTTC. This codes for CSARASGRNSYNEQFF. V and J are TRBV20-1 and TRBJ2-1, with TRBD2 matching over 10 bases. The CDR3 has 16 amino acids. Germline assignment: CDR1 DFQATT and CDR2 SNEGSKA (reference sequence). The J segment lost 3 bases and the V segment lost 3 bases, leaving 8 bases of the junction unmatched.

This chain uses TRBV27 with TRBJ2-6; 9 bases are shared with TRBD1. J gave up 0 bases and V 6 bases, and 9 bases lay outside the gene matches. Germline V gene lookup returns CDR1 MNHEY and CDR2 SMNVEV (reference sequence). The CDR3 sequence is 18 residues long. The CDR3 spells CASRALGTGISGANVLTF. CDR3 nucleotide sequence: TGTGCCAGCAGAGCTCTCGGGACAGGGATCTCTGGGGCCAACGTCCTGACTTTC.

The chain combines TRBV7-8 with TRBJ2-1; D gene unclear. This CDR3 is 14 amino acids long. Germline values: CDR1 SGHVS, CDR2 FQNEAQ. V was pared by 5 bases and J by 9 bases, with 17 bases between. CDR3 sequence (DNA): TGTGCCAGCAGCAAAGGACGTGGTGCGAGTGAGCAGTTCTTC. It translates to CASSKGRGASEQFF.

The rearrangement uses TRBV19 and TRBJ2-1, with D maybe TRBD1 (6 bases). The CDR3 is made up of 14 amino acids. V lost 6 bases, J lost 4 bases, and 13 bases lay in between. Germline CDR1 and CDR2: LNHDA and SQIVND (reference sequence). CDR3 nucleotides: TGTGCCAGTAGGGCCGGACAGATTTACAATGAGCAGTTCTTC. Translation: CASRAGQIYNEQFF.

The V and J genes are TRBV4-2 and TRBJ1-2; D is ambiguous. Trimming removed 4 bases at V and 4 bases at J, with 13 bases between. Germline values: CDR1 LGHNA, CDR2 YNFKEQ. CDR3 size: 14 residues. The CDR3 DNA follows: TGTGCCAGCAGCCGCCCAGACGGCTTCTATGGCTACACCTTC. Its translation: CASSRPDGFYGYTF.

V usage is TRBV4-2 and J usage is TRBJ2-5; D unresolved. From germline, CDR1 is LGHNA and CDR2 YNFKEQ. The CDR3 is 16 amino acids. The V end lost 4 bases, the J end lost 5 bases, and 20 bases lay between the germline ends. CDR3: CASSPLTLTMGETQYF. In nucleotides, the CDR3 is TGTGCCAGCAGCCCCTTGACTCTCACTATGGGGGAGACCCAGTACTTC.

The chain links TRBV20-1 to TRBJ2-1; tentative D call: TRBD1 (7 bases). The germline CDR1 and CDR2 sequences are DFQATT and SNEGSKA (reference sequence). With 4 bases removed from V and 11 bases from J, the gap between germline ends came to 27 bases. The CDR3 is 16 amino acids. The CDR3 DNA follows: TGCAGTGCTACAGTAGGGGGCGGGACGAGGGACCCTAAGCAGTTCTTC. Its protein is CSATVGGGTRDPKQFF.

The chain carries TRBV28 and TRBJ2-5; D gene unclear. From germline, CDR1 is MDHEN and CDR2 SYDVKM. CDR3 length equals 13 residues. The V end was cut by 3 bases, the J end by 3 bases, with 8 bases between. The CDR3 sequence is CASSLGREETQYF. In DNA form, the CDR3 reads TGTGCCAGCAGTTTGGGCAGAGAAGAGACCCAGTACTTC.

This clonotype was seen more than once but under ten times. J is TRBJ1-1 and V is TRBV15; TRBD1 matches 7 bases. V was clipped by 0 bases and J by 0 bases; unmatched bases: 4. Germline V lookup: CDR1 LNHNV, CDR2 YYDKDF (reference sequence). CDR3 length: 16 residues. The CDR3 region has the DNA TGTGCCACCAGCAGAGAAACAGGGGCCCTGAACACTGAAGCTTTCTTT. Amino acids: CATSRETGALNTEAFF.

This clonotype was observed a handful of times. The V and J genes are TRBV10-3 and TRBJ2-5; D assignment may be TRBD1 or TRBD2 (5 bases each). Per germline, CDR1 ENHRY and CDR2 SYGVKD. V was clipped by 10 bases and J by 5 bases, with 17 bases between them. CDR3 length: 13 amino acids. This CDR3 is CARWGRGLETQYF. In DNA, the CDR3 is TGTGCCAGGTGGGGGAGAGGTTTGGAGACCCAGTACTTC.

This clonotype has a handful of counts. The chain recombines TRBV20-1 with TRBJ2-3; the D is unclear. Germline V gene lookup returns CDR1 DFQATT and CDR2 SNEGSKA (reference sequence). The CDR3 covers 12 residues. Trimming left V 6 bases short and J 2 bases short, with 9 bases between. CDR3: CSASEATDTQYF. The CDR3 nucleotides are TGCAGTGCCTCAGAAGCCACAGATACGCAGTATTTT.

This clonotype was detected only a few times. The chain couples TRBV11-2 to TRBJ2-3; a weak D match, TRBD1 (5 bases). V gave up 0 bases and J gave up 1 base, with 5 bases separating them. The CDR3 consists of 14 residues. Germline CDR1 is SGHAT and CDR2 is FQNNGV. The CDR3 protein is CASSLDRGTDTQYF. The DNA of the CDR3 is TGTGCCAGCAGCTTAGACAGGGGCACAGATACGCAGTATTTT.

This chain connects TRBV6-1 to TRBJ2-7; no clear D. Germline CDR1 and CDR2: MNHNS and SASEGT. Trimming took off 1 base at V and 7 bases at J, with 11 bases between the two ends. The CDR3 has 13 residues. The CDR3 coding sequence is TGTGCCAGCAGTGAAGGGGTTAGTCGGGAGCAGTACTTC. Translating it yields CASSEGVSREQYF.

The gene calls are TRBV7-2 and TRBJ2-2; D call uncertain. The V end lost 1 base, the J end lost 0 bases, and 9 bases lay between the germline ends. The CDR3 totals 16 residues. Germline V CDR1 and CDR2: SGHTA, FQGNSA. For the CDR3, the DNA is TGTGCCAGCAGCTTAGTAGGGCGGACGAACACCGGGGAGCTGTTTTTT. Protein sequence: CASSLVGRTNTGELFF.

V usage is TRBV28 and J usage is TRBJ2-7, with 11 bases identical to TRBD1. Germline loops: CDR1 MDHEN, CDR2 SYDVKM. The ends lost 6 bases at V and 3 bases at J; junction bases unmatched: 10. The CDR3 has 16 amino acids. DNA of the CDR3: TGTGCCAGCAGCCTTACCGGGACAGGGGGTAACTACGAGCAGTACTTC. Translation gives CASSLTGTGGNYEQYF.